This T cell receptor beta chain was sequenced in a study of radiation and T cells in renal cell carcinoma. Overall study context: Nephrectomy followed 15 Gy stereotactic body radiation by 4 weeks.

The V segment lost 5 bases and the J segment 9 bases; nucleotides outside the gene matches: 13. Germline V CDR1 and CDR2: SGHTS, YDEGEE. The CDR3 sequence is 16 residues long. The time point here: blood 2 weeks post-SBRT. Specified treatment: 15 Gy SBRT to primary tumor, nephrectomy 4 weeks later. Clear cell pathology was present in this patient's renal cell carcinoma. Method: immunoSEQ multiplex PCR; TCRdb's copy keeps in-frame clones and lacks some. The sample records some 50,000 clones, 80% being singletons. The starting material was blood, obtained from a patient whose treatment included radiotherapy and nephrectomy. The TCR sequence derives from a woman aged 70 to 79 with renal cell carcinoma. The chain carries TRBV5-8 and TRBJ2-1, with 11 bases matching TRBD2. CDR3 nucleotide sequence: TGTGCCAGCAGTCCTAGCCTAGCGGGAGGCCGGGTTGAGCAGTTCTTC. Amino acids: CASSPSLAGGRVEQFF.